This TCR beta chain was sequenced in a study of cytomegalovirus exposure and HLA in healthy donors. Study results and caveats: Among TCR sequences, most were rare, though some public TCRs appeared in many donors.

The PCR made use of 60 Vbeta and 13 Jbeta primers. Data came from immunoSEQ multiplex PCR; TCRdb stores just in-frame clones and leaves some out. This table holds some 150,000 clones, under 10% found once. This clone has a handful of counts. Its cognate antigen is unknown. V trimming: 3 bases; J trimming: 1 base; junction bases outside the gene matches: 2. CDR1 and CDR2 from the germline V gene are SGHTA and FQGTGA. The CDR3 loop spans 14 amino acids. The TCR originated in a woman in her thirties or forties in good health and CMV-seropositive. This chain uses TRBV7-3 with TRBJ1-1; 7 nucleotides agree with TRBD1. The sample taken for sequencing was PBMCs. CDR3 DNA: TGTGCCAGCAGCTTGGGACAGCCGAACACTGAAGCTTTCTTT. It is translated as CASSLGQPNTEAFF.